This TCR beta chain stems from a study of Ad26.COV2.S vaccination and SARS-CoV-2 variants. Sequenced by immunoSEQ multiplex PCR; TCRdb stores in-frame clones only, minus some. The profile shows roughly 350,000 clones, about 86% of them singletons. The CDR3 covers 16 residues. V shed 3 bases and J shed 3 bases, with 17 bases lying between them. Germline assignment: CDR1 KGHSH and CDR2 LQKENI. Treatment of the sample: over 15 received Ad26.COV2.S at low or high dose, single or two shots; 5 received placebo; per-sample allocation not given. Day 63 following the first vaccine or placebo injection was when the samples were taken.

The chain carries TRBV18 and TRBJ1-2, with D maybe TRBD1 (5 bases). This TCR was recovered from a person between 18 and 65 years old who received the Ad26.COV2.S COVID-19 vaccine or a placebo. Sequences were derived from peripheral blood, sampled in a trial of Ad26.COV2.S vaccine versus placebo. CDR3 coding DNA: TGTGCCAGCTCACCGACAGAGGCGAGGGCCCACTATGGCTACACCTTC. Residues: CASSPTEARAHYGYTF.